This T cell receptor beta chain was sequenced for a study of blood T cell repertoires in COVID-19. About the research overall: Sample material is recorded as cDNA or gDNA derived from T cells, B-cell-depleted T cells, or PBMCs.

Details on this clone: One end of the junction does not line up with germline, which may come from a read error.

This CDR3 region has 14 residues. Germline CDR1 DFQATT, CDR2 SNEGSKA (reference sequence). Sequenced by immunoSEQ multiplex PCR; TCRdb stores in-frame clones only, minus some. The table has around 100,000 clones, roughly 87% seen once. This rearrangement joins TRBV20-1 to TRBJ1-4; D is possibly TRBD1 (6 bases). Sequencing was done on a sample of peripheral blood. The TCR was taken from a young man with COVID-19, enrolled during active disease. In DNA form, the CDR3 reads TGCAGTGCTAGTTACGGGACAACTAATGAAAAACTGCTTTTT. It translates to CSASYGTTNEKLLF.